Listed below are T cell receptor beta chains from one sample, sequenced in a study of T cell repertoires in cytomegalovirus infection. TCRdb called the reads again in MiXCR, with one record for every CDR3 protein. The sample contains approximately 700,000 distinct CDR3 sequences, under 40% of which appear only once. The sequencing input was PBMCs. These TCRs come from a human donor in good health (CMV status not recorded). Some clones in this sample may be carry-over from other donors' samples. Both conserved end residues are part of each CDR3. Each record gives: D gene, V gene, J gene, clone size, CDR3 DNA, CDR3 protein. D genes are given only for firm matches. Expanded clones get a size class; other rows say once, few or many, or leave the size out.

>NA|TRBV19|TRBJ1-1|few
TGTGCCACCTCAGGGATGAACACTGAAGCTTTCTTT
CATSGMNTEAFF
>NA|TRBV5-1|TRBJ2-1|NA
TGCGCCAGCAGATCCGTACCGGGATCTCCCTGGCTCTTC
CASRSVPGSPWLF
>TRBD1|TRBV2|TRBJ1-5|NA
TGTGCCAGCAGCTGGGACAGGGTAGAGAATCAGCCCCAGCATTTT
CASSWDRVENQPQHF
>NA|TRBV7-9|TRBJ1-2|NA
TGTGCCAGCAGCTCAAAGGCCCTAGGCTACACCTTC
CASSSKALGYTF
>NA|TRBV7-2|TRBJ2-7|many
TGTGCCAGCAGCTTGCAGGGTGCCTACGAGCAGTACTTC
CASSLQGAYEQYF
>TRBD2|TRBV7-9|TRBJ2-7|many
TGTGCCAGCAGCCCTACTAGCGACTACTCCTACGAGCAGTACTTC
CASSPTSDYSYEQYF
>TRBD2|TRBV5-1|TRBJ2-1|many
TGCGCCAGCAGCCAGACTAGCGGGCTCTACAATGAGCAGTTCTTC
CASSQTSGLYNEQFF
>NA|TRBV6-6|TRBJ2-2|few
TGTGCCAGCACTCAGAACACCGGGGAGCTGTTTTTT
CASTQNTGELFF
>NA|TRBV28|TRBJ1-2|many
TGTGCCAGCAGTTTTGGGATCTCCTATGGCTACACCTTC
CASSFGISYGYTF
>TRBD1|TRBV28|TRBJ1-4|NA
TGTGCCAGCAGTCTCATGGACAGGGCAACTAATGAAAAACTGTTTTTT
CASSLMDRATNEKLFF
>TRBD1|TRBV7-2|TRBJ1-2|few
TGTGCCAGCAGCTTGGAGACAGGGTATGGCTACACCTTC
CASSLETGYGYTF
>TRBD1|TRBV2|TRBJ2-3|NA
TGTGCCAGCAGAGACGACAGGGGGCCGGATACGCAGTATTTT
CASRDDRGPDTQYF
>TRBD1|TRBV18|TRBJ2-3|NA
TGTGCCAGCTCTGCCGTGGGACAGGGTTCCGATACGCAGTATTTT
CASSAVGQGSDTQYF
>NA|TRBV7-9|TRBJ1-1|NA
TGTGCCAGCAGCAAGGGGGGGGGCACTGAAGCTTTCTTT
CASSKGGGTEAFF